Listed here is a single TCR beta chain. The junction departs from germline at one end; a sequencing error may be responsible. In the authors' workflow: Reference gene primer amplification in the assay estimated nucleated cell counts. Method: immunoSEQ multiplex PCR; TCRdb's copy keeps in-frame clones and lacks some. V and J calls and clone size follow that table, whereas D and trimming were derived from the DNA. Of 75,000 to 100,000 clones in the sample, roughly 87% were seen once. Germline V CDR1 and CDR2: LNHDA, SQIVND (reference sequence). The CDR3 is 15 residues long. This sample was included in a study of blood T cell repertoires in COVID-19. Across the study: COVID-19 samples from acute and convalescent phases originated in the United States, Italy and Spain. The cDNA or gDNA used as material had been derived from T cells, B-cell-depleted T cells, or PBMCs.

This clonotype was sampled from a woman older than 75 with acute or convalescent COVID-19. Source material: peripheral blood. The V gene is TRBV19, the J gene TRBJ2-6; possible D gene TRBD1, 5 bases. CDR3 sequence reads: CASSLDSSGANVLTF. CDR3 nucleotide sequence: TGTGCCAGTAGTTTAGACAGCTCTGGGGCCAACGTCCTGACTTTC.